The sample holds many counts of the clone carrying this T cell receptor beta chain. The CDR3 sequence is 17 residues long. The germline CDR1 and CDR2 sequences are MGHRA and YSYEKL. After removal of 0 bases from V and 5 bases from J, the junction contained 9 bases not matched to a gene. The record originates from a study of glioma-infiltrating T cells. Study background: Dexamethasone exposure before glioma surgery was limited to six or fewer days. About 920,000 peripheral T cells were targeted at roughly 4.5- to 10-fold coverage.

Using RNA template, CDR3s of TCR alpha and beta were amplified with iRepertoire arm-PCR. TCRdb fed the multiplex PCR reads into MiXCR, producing one record per CDR3 protein. This table has roughly 350,000 distinct CDR3 sequences, around 45% appearing once. Sequenced: glioma tissue, nonneoplastic brain tissue, or PBMCs (not recorded which). The genes are TRBV4-1 and TRBJ1-2; 10 bases map to TRBD1. The origin of this receptor is a human donor with low-grade glioma or glioblastoma, undergoing nonglioma brain surgery, or in good health (not recorded which). The CDR3 loop reads CASSQDEGTGVYYGYTF. The CDR3, as DNA: TGCGCCAGCAGCCAAGACGAGGGGACAGGGGTTTATTATGGCTACACCTTC.